The next 11 T cell receptor beta chains were all read from a single sample in a study of shared clonotypes between healthy human individuals (dated by TCRdb to about 2020). Library preparation used the immunoSEQ multiplex PCR assay. TCRdb stores this immuneACCESS table with in-frame sequences only. Part of the clones is absent; in the studies checked, under half of the shortfall reflects unresolved V genes, and no reason is known for the rest. This sample holds approximately 350,000 clones; approximately 97% were observed only once. More than 0.3% of the sample is held by the ten biggest clonotypes. The specimen was memory CD8+ T cells sorted from blood. The cell subset or site label on this specimen signifies: CD45RO+ cells pooled with CCR7-negative TemRA cells. Receptors originate from a young man in good health.

For this clone: Other DNA sequences in this sample translate to the same CDR3. The V and J genes are TRBV18 and TRBJ2-1; 8 bases line up with TRBD1. The CDR3 consists of 14 residues. J gave up 6 bases and V 1 base, and 2 bases lay outside the gene matches. Germline V gene sequence: CDR1 KGHSH, CDR2 LQKENI. The CDR3 reads CASSPRTGGNEQFF. Here the CDR3 DNA reads TGTGCCAGCTCACCACGTACAGGGGGCAATGAGCAGTTCTTC.

This clone appeared a single time. This rearrangement joins TRBV14 to TRBJ1-3; D call uncertain. CDR3 size: 13 residues. CDR1 SGHDN and CDR2 FVKESK come from the germline V gene. V was shortened by 1 base and J by 3 bases, with 4 bases between the two germline ends. The CDR3 here is CASSQAGGNTIYF. The CDR3 DNA reads as TGTGCCAGCAGCCAAGCAGGTGGAAACACCATATATTTT.

V is TRBV29-1 and J is TRBJ2-1; 9 nucleotides agree with TRBD1. J was trimmed by 7 bases and V by 8 bases; bases with no gene match: 6. Per germline, CDR1 SQVTM and CDR2 ANQGSEA. This CDR3 is 12 amino acids long. The CDR3 loop is CSPRTGANEQFF. The CDR3 bases are TGCAGCCCCCGGACAGGGGCAAATGAGCAGTTCTTC.

The gene calls are TRBV6-5 and TRBJ1-2, with 7 bases matching TRBD1. This CDR3 is 14 amino acids long. Germline CDR1 and CDR2: MNHEY and SVGAGI. V lost 1 base to trimming and J lost 7 bases; unmatched junction nucleotides: 6. The CDR3 sequence is CASSYWGTEGGYTF. For the CDR3, the DNA is TGTGCCAGCAGTTACTGGGGGACAGAAGGTGGCTACACCTTC.

The chain links TRBV15 to TRBJ2-7, with 13 nucleotides matching TRBD2. The germline V gene has CDR1 LNHNV and CDR2 YYDKDF (reference sequence). The CDR3 has 17 residues. J lost 2 bases, V lost 1 base, and 5 bases had no gene match. In nucleotides, the CDR3 is TGTGCCACCAGCAGAGTTAAACTAGCGGGGGGGACCTACGAGCAGTACTTC. Protein product: CATSRVKLAGGTYEQYF.

The V and J genes are TRBV6-4 and TRBJ1-4; TRBD1 matches at 11 bases. Germline values: CDR1 MRHNA, CDR2 SNTAGT. Germline trimming cut 5 bases from V and 3 bases from J; bases unmatched to any gene: 8. This CDR3 is 17 amino acids long. CDR3 region: CASSSGQGVSPNEKLFF. DNA of the CDR3: TGTGCCAGCAGTTCGGGACAGGGGGTTTCCCCTAATGAAAAACTGTTTTTT.

As regards this clone: Distinct nucleotide sequences in the sample also encode this CDR3. The chain is built from TRBV28 and TRBJ2-1; perhaps TRBD2 as D (5 bases). CDR1 and CDR2 from the germline V gene are MDHEN and SYDVKM. Between the trimmed V and J ends, which lost 1 base and 7 bases, there was a span of 5 bases. This CDR3 comprises 12 residues. CDR3 sequence reads: CASSLSGNEQFF. The CDR3, as DNA: TGTGCCAGCAGTTTATCGGGGAATGAGCAGTTCTTC.

The J gene is TRBJ2-3, the V gene TRBV4-1; 10 bases fit TRBD2. V was pared by 1 base and J by 8 bases, with 6 bases of the junction left unmatched. Germline V gene sequence: CDR1 MGHRA, CDR2 YSYEKL. This CDR3 comprises 15 residues. CDR3 nucleotide sequence: TGCGCCAGCAGCCAAGGACTAGCGGGCATAGGTACGCAGTATTTT. Amino acids: CASSQGLAGIGTQYF.

This clone has only a few counts. The rearrangement links TRBV2 to TRBJ1-2; the D is unclear. V was cut by 2 bases and J by 1 base, with 2 bases left in between. Germline V gene data show CDR1 as SNHLY and CDR2 as FYNNEI. This CDR3 has 12 amino acids. This chain's CDR3 is CASSEHNYGYTF. DNA for the CDR3: TGTGCCAGCAGTGAACATAACTATGGCTACACCTTC.

This clone was counted a single time. V and J are TRBV7-2 and TRBJ2-7; D is unclear. Germline V gene data show CDR1 as SGHTA and CDR2 as FQGNSA. Trimming cost V 1 base and J 0 bases, with 13 bases left between them. The CDR3 runs 16 residues. The CDR3 is CASSLGAWQSSYEQYF. The CDR3, as DNA: TGTGCCAGCAGCTTAGGTGCCTGGCAGAGCTCCTACGAGCAGTACTTC.

The chain links TRBV5-4 to TRBJ1-2, with TRBD1 matching 8 bases. V dropped 6 bases and J dropped 6; count of bases not matched to a gene: 10. The CDR3 has 14 residues. Germline CDR1 SGHNT, CDR2 YYREEE (reference sequence). The CDR3 loop reads CASNTGQVDDGYTF. The CDR3, as DNA: TGTGCCAGCAACACGGGACAGGTAGATGATGGCTACACCTTC. The whole variable domain, filled in from reference TRBV5-4 and TRBJ1-2, reads ETGVTQSPTHLIKTRGQQVTLRCSSQSGHNTVSWYQQALGQGPQFIFQYYREEENGRGNFPPRFSGLQFPNYSSELNVNALELDDSALYLCASNTGQVDDGYTFGSGTRLTVV.